These 14 T cell receptor beta chains share one sample of origin, sequenced in a study of molecular identifiers for immune sequencing clone quantification. TCRdb reprocessed the PCR reads via MiXCR and lists one record per CDR3 protein. The data hold about 500,000 distinct CDR3 sequences, with around 23% observed a single time. The sequenced sample consisted of naive CD8+ T cells from blood, with Jurkat cell RNA spiked in. As to subset: FACS-sorted CD8+CD4-CCR7+CD45RA+ naive T cells. Receptor source: a human donor in good health. Some libraries in this study had Jurkat cell RNA spiked in.

V is TRBV6-2 or TRBV6-3 and J is TRBJ1-1; no clear D gene. CDR1 is MNHEY and CDR2 is SVGEGT in the germline V gene. The V gene lost 0 bases and the J gene lost 7 bases, with 3 bases spanning the gap. The CDR3 loop spans 11 amino acids. CDR3 region: CASSYSSEAFF. The DNA of the CDR3 is TGTGCCAGCAGTTACTCGAGTGAAGCTTTCTTT.

This clonotype appeared a few times. The rearrangement links TRBV11-2 to TRBJ2-1; D not certain. V was trimmed by 0 bases and J by 11 bases, leaving 8 bases between them. From germline, CDR1 is SGHAT and CDR2 FQNNGV. This CDR3 has 12 amino acids. The CDR3 nucleotides read TGTGCCAGCAGCTTAGATATGATAAAGCAGTTCTTC. Its protein product is CASSLDMIKQFF.

This clonotype was counted between two and nine times. The gene calls are TRBV4-1 and TRBJ2-7; D is perhaps TRBD1 (6 bases). CDR1 is MGHRA and CDR2 is YSYEKL in the germline V gene. Trimming shortened V by 3 bases and J by 3 bases, and 15 bases separated the two germline ends. The length of the CDR3 is 15 residues. The chain's CDR3 is CASSQRTETYYEQYF. The CDR3 DNA sequence: TGCGCCAGCAGCCAGAGGACAGAAACTTACTACGAGCAGTACTTC.

On this clonotype itself: A much larger clonotype is one base distant, so this may be a read error. The chain joins TRBV5-6 to TRBJ2-7; D gene unclear. Between the trimmed V and J ends, which lost 0 bases and 12 bases, there was a span of 16 bases. From germline, CDR1 is SGHDT and CDR2 YYEEEE. The CDR3 extends over 13 amino acids. The CDR3 region is CASSLGAGDVRYF. CDR3 sequence (DNA): TGTGCCAGCAGCTTGGGAGCAGGAGATGTTCGGTACTTC.

This clonotype was detected only a few times. This rearrangement joins TRBV19 to TRBJ2-3; 12 bases are a match to TRBD2. The CDR3 covers 17 residues. Trimming took 3 bases from V and 4 from J; bases not matched to a gene: 8. CDR1 and CDR2 (germline): LNHDA, SQIVND (reference sequence). The DNA of the CDR3 is TGTGCCAGTAGTATTTCTAGCGGGGGGGCCAGGGCAGATACGCAGTATTTT. It translates to CASSISSGGARADTQYF.

The V call is TRBV4-3, the J call TRBJ2-7, with 8 bases matching TRBD1. The CDR3 totals 16 residues. The junction had 11 bases not matched to a gene; V was cut back by 0 bases and J by 7 bases. Germline V gene sequence: CDR1 LGHNA, CDR2 YSLEER. This chain's CDR3 is CASSQDEYRGSEEQYF. CDR3 nucleotides: TGCGCCAGCAGCCAAGATGAGTACAGGGGGTCAGAAGAGCAGTACTTC.

The chain employs TRBV6-1 and TRBJ1-4; no reliable D call. The CDR3 loop spans 11 amino acids. Germline-derived CDR1 and CDR2 are MNHNS and SASEGT. With 3 bases removed from V and 11 bases from J, the gap between germline ends came to 7 bases. CDR3: CASSDVWKLFF. For the CDR3, the DNA is TGTGCCAGCAGTGACGTTTGGAAACTGTTTTTT.

The chain joins TRBV19 to TRBJ1-3, with D perhaps matching TRBD1 (5 bases). The CDR3 runs 14 residues. Per germline, CDR1 LNHDA and CDR2 SQIVND (reference sequence). Trimming removed 4 bases from V and 3 bases from J, with 10 bases in between. CDR3 bases: TGTGCCAGTAGTACCCAGGGAATTGGAAACACCATATATTTT. It yields the protein CASSTQGIGNTIYF. The whole variable domain, remainder taken from reference TRBV19 and TRBJ1-3, is DGGITQSPKYLFRKEGQNVTLSCEQNLNHDAMYWYRQDPGQGLRLIYYSQIVNDFQKGDIAEGYSVSREKKESFPLTVTSAQKNPTAFYLCASSTQGIGNTIYFGEGSWLTVV.

CDR3: CASSLTSGRTKNIQYF. CDR3 nucleotide sequence: TGTGCCAGCAGTTTGACTAGCGGGAGGACCAAAAACATTCAGTACTTC. The chain is built from TRBV12-3 or TRBV12-4 and TRBJ2-4; 13 bases align to TRBD2. The CDR3 covers 16 residues. With 3 bases clipped from V and 2 bases from J, the junction kept 1 base outside the gene matches.

This clonotype has just a few counts. The chain links TRBV27 to TRBJ2-5, with unresolved D. The CDR3 consists of 17 residues. Germline V CDR1 and CDR2: MNHEY, SMNVEV (reference sequence). V lost 2 bases, J lost 2 bases, and 18 bases lay in between. CDR3 DNA: TGTGCCAGCAGTTTAGATGGTACTACTACCACGCAAGAGACCCAGTACTTC. This gives the protein CASSLDGTTTTQETQYF.

This clonotype was counted many times. V gene TRBV7-2 combines with J gene TRBJ1-5; D call uncertain. Trimming removed 1 base from V and 2 bases from J, with 9 bases in between. This CDR3 spans 15 amino acids. Germline loops: CDR1 SGHTA, CDR2 FQGNSA. DNA of the CDR3: TGTGCCAGCAGCTTAGGACGCGGGGGCAATCAGCCCCAGCATTTT. Its translation: CASSLGRGGNQPQHF.

The chain employs TRBV7-9 and TRBJ2-3, with no clear D. The CDR3 length is 13 residues. Deletions cut 10 bases from V and 2 bases from J, with 13 bases between. CDR1 and CDR2 (germline): SEHNR, FQNEAQ (reference sequence). CDR3 loop: CAISFPHTDTQYF. In DNA form, the CDR3 reads TGTGCCATTAGCTTCCCTCACACAGATACGCAGTATTTT. Looking up the rest from reference TRBV7-9 and TRBJ2-3 gives the full variable domain: DTGVSQNPRHKITKRGQNVTFRCDPISEHNRLYWYRQTLGQGPEFLTYFQNEAQLEKSRLLSDRFSAERPKGSFSTLEIQRTEQGDSAMYLCAISFPHTDTQYFGPGTRLTVL.

At least ten counts were recorded for this clonotype. The V and J genes are TRBV27 and TRBJ2-7; possibly TRBD1 for D (5 bases). Germline values: CDR1 MNHEY, CDR2 SMNVEV (reference sequence). The ends were cut back, 2 bases at V and 3 bases at J, with 8 bases in the middle. CDR3 length: 13 residues. The CDR3 DNA sequence: TGTGCCAGCAGTTTAGGGGCTGACTACGAGCAGTACTTC. This codes for CASSLGADYEQYF.

The J gene is TRBJ2-5, the V gene TRBV19, with D tentatively TRBD1 (7 bases). The CDR3 is made up of 17 amino acids. V shed 3 bases and J shed 4 bases, with 21 bases lying between them. Germline CDR1 reads LNHDA; CDR2 reads SQIVND (reference sequence). CDR3 sequence: CASSINQGGESLETQYF. In DNA form, the CDR3 reads TGTGCCAGTAGTATTAATCAGGGGGGAGAATCGTTAGAGACCCAGTACTTC.